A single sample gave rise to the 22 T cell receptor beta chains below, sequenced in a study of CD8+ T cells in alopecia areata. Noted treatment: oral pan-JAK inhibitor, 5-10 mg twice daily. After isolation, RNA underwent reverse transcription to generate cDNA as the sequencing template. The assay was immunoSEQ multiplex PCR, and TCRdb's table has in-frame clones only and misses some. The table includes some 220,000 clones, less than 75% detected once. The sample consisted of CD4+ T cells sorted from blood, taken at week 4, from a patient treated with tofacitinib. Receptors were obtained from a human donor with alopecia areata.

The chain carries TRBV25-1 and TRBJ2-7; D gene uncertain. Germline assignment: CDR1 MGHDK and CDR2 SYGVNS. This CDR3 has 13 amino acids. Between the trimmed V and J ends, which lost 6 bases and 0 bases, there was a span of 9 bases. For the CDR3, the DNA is TGTGCCAGCAGCGGACCGAACTCCTACGAGCAGTACTTC. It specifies CASSGPNSYEQYF.

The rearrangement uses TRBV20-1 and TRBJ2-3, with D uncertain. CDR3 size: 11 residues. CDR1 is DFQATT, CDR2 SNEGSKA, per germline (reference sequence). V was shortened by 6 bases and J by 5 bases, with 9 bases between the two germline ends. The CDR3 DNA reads TGCAGTGCCACTAAGCTAGATACGCAGTATTTT. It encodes CSATKLDTQYF.

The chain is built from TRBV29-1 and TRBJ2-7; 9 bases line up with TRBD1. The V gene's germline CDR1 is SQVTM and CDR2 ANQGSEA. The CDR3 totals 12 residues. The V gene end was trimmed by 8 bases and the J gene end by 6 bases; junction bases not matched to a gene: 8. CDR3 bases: TGCAGCCCCAAGGACAGGGGTCGCGAGCAGTACTTC. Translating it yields CSPKDRGREQYF.

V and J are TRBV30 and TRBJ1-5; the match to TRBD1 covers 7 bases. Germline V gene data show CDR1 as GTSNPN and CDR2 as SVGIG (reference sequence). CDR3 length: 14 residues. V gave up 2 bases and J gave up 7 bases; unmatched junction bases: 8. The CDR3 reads CAWSSGQAGQPQHF. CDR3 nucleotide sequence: TGTGCCTGGAGTTCCGGACAGGCGGGCCAGCCCCAGCATTTT.

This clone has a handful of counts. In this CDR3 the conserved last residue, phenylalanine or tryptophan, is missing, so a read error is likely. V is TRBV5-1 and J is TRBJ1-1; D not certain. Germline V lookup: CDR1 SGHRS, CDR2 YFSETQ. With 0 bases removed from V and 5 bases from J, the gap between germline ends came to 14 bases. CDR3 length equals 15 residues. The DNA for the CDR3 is TGCGCCAGCAGCTTGGGAACCCGGGTGAGGACTGAAGCTTTCCTT. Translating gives CASSLGTRVRTEAFL.

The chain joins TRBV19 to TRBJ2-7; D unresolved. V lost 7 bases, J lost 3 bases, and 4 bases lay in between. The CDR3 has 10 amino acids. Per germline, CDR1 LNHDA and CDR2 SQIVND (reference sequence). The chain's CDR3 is CASTNYEQYF. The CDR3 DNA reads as TGTGCCAGTACCAACTACGAGCAGTACTTC.

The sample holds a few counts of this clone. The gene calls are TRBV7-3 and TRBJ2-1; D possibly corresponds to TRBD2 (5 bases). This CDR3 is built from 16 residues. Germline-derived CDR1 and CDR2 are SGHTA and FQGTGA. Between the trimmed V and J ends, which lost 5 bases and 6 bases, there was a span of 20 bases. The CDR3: CASSNKKQSLANEQFF. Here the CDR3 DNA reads TGTGCCAGCAGCAATAAGAAACAATCTCTAGCCAATGAGCAGTTCTTC.

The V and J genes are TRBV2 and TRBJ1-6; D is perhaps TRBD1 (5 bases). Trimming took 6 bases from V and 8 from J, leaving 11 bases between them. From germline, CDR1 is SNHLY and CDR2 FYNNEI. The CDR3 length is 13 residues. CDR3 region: CASRGEIDSPLHF. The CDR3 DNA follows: TGTGCCAGCAGGGGGGAAATTGATTCACCCCTCCACTTT.

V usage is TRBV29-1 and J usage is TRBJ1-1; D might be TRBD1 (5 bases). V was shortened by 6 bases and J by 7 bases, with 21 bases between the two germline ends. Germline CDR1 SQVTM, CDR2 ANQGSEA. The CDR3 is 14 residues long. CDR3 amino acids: CSVYSKDSAYEAFF. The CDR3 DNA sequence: TGCAGCGTCTACTCCAAAGACAGTGCCTATGAAGCTTTCTTT.

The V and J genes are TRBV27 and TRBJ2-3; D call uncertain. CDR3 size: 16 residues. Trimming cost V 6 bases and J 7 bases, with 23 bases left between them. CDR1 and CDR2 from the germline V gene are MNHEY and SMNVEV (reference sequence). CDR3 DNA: TGTGCCAGCAGCCAAGACCTTATAAGCCTCCCGAATACGCAGTATTTT. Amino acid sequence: CASSQDLISLPNTQYF.

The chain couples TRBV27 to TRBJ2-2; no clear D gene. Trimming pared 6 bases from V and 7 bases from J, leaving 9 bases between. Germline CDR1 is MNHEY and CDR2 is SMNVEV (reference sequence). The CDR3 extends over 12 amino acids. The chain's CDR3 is CASRDLGGELFF. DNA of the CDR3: TGTGCCAGCAGAGACCTTGGCGGGGAGCTGTTTTTT.

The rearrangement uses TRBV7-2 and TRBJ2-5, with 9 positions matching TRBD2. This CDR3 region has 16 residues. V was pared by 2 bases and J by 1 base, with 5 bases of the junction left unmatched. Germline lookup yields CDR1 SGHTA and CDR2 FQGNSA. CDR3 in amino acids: CASSLSVAGAQETQYF. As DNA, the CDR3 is TGTGCCAGCAGCTTATCTGTAGCGGGAGCCCAAGAGACCCAGTACTTC.

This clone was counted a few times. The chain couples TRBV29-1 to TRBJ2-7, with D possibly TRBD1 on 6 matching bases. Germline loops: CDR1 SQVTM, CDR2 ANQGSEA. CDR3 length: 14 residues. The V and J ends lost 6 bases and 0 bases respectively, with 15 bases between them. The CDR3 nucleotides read TGCAGCGTCCGGACAGTTCTAAGCTCCTACGAGCAGTACTTC. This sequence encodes CSVRTVLSSYEQYF.

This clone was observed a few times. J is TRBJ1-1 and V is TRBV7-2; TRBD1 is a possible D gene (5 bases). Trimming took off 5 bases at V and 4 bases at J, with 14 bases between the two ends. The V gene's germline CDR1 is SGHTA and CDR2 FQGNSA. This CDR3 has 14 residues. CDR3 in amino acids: CASSPREGRTEAFF. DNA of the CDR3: TGTGCCAGCAGCCCTCGGGAGGGACGCACTGAAGCTTTCTTT.

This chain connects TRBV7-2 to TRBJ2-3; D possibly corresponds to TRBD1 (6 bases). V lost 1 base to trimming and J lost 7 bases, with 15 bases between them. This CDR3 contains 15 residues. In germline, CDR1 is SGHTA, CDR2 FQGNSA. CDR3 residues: CASSLVARDTYTQYF. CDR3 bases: TGTGCCAGCAGCTTAGTCGCAAGGGACACCTATACGCAGTATTTT.

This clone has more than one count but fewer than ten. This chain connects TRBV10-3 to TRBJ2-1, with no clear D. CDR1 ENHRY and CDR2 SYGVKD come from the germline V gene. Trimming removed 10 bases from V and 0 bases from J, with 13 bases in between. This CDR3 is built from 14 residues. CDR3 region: CATSDASSYNEQFF. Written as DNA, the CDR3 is TGTGCCACCTCGGACGCTAGCTCCTACAATGAGCAGTTCTTC.

The CDR3 sequence is CASRCSGTNPYEQYF. CDR3 coding DNA: TGTGCCAGCAGGTGTTCCGGGACTAACCCCTACGAGCAGTACTTC. J is TRBJ2-7 and V is TRBV10-3; TRBD2 aligns across 7 bases. V shed 10 bases and J 2 bases; nucleotides not matched to a gene: 14. Germline-derived CDR1 and CDR2 are ENHRY and SYGVKD. This CDR3 has 15 residues.

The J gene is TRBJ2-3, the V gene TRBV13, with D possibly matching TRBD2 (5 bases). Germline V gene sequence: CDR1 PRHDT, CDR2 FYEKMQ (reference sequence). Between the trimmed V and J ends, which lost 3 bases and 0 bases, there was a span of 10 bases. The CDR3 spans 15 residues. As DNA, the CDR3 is TGTGCCAGCAGCTTGAGGGTGGGAAGCACAGATACGCAGTATTTT. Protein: CASSLRVGSTDTQYF.

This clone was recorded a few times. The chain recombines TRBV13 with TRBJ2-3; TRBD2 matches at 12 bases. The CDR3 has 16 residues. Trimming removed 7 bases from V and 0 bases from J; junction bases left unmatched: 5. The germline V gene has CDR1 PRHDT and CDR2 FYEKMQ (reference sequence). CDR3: CASTPSGGESTDTQYF. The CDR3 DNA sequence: TGTGCCAGCACCCCTAGCGGGGGGGAAAGCACAGATACGCAGTATTTT.

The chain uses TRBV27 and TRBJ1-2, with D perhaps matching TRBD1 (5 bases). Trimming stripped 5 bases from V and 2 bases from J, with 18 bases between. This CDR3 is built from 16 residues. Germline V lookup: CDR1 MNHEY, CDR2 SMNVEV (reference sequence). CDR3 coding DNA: TGTGCCAGCAGTAGTCGACCGGGACGAAGCAACTATGGCTACACCTTC. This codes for CASSSRPGRSNYGYTF.

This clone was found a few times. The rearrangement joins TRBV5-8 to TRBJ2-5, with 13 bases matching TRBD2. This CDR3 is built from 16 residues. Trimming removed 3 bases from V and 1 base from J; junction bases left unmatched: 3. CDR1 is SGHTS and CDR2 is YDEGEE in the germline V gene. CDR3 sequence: CASSSRLAGGQETQYF. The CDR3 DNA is TGTGCCAGCAGCTCGAGACTAGCGGGGGGCCAAGAGACCCAGTACTTC.

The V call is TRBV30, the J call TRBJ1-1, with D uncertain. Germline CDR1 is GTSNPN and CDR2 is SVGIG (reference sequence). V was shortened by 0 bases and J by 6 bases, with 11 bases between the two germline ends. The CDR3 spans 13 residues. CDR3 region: CAWSVRRAAEAFF. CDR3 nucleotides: TGTGCCTGGAGTGTACGGAGGGCAGCTGAAGCTTTCTTT.